Below, 19 T cell receptor beta chains from the same sample are listed, as sequenced in a study of cytomegalovirus exposure and HLA in healthy donors. 13 Jbeta primers and 60 Vbeta primers were used for the PCR. Profiling relied on immunoSEQ multiplex PCR, and the TCRdb table lists in-frame clones only, not all of them. The sample lists over 130,000 clones, more than 75% occurring once. Sequenced sample: PBMCs. These receptors all come from a human donor in good health.

This clone was observed once. The genes are TRBV15 and TRBJ2-1; TRBD1 matches 10 bases. Losses at the gene ends were 3 bases for V and 8 bases for J; bases not matched to a gene: 7. CDR3 length equals 15 residues. Germline values: CDR1 LNHNV, CDR2 YYDKDF (reference sequence). CDR3 coding DNA: TGTGCCACCAGCAGCCGGGACAGGGGTGACGATGAGCAGTTCTTC. This gives the protein CATSSRDRGDDEQFF.

This clone came up once. The chain is built from TRBV12-5 and TRBJ1-1; 8 bases are a match to TRBD1. CDR1 and CDR2 (germline): LGHNT, FRNRAP. Unmatched junction bases numbered 9, after V lost 5 bases and J lost 4 bases. The CDR3 totals 15 residues. As DNA, the CDR3 is TGTGCTAGTGGTCTTTGGACAGGGCGGGGCACTGAAGCTTTCTTT. Translation: CASGLWTGRGTEAFF.

This chain uses TRBV5-1 with TRBJ2-6; 8 bases are a match to TRBD1. There are 16 residues in the CDR3. Germline trimming cut 0 bases from V and 4 bases from J; bases unmatched to any gene: 3. Germline loops: CDR1 SGHRS, CDR2 YFSETQ. The CDR3: CASSLETGAGANVLTF. For the CDR3, the DNA is TGCGCCAGCAGCTTGGAGACAGGGGCCGGGGCCAACGTCCTGACTTTC. The entire variable domain, with the rest obtained from reference TRBV5-1 and TRBJ2-6, is as follows: KAGVTQTPRYLIKTRGQQVTLSCSPISGHRSVSWYQQTPGQGLQFLFEYFSETQRNKGNFPGRFSGRQFSNSRSEMNVSTLELGDSALYLCASSLETGAGANVLTFGAGSRLTVL.

The chain links TRBV4-1 to TRBJ1-1; the D gene is possibly TRBD1 (5 bases). V was shortened by 4 bases and J by 4 bases, with 13 bases between the two germline ends. Germline V lookup: CDR1 MGHRA, CDR2 YSYEKL. The CDR3 contains 14 residues. The CDR3: CASSLPRGGTEAFF. The DNA for the CDR3 is TGCGCCAGCAGCCTTCCCCGGGGGGGCACTGAAGCTTTCTTT.

This chain links TRBV6-1 with TRBJ2-5; TRBD2 might be the D (5 bases). The CDR3 covers 14 residues. The germline V and J ends were trimmed by 7 bases and 5 bases, with 17 bases remaining between them. Germline V gene lookup returns CDR1 MNHNS and CDR2 SASEGT. The DNA for the CDR3 is TGTGCCAGCAAGTACCGCCCCATAGCGGAGACCCAGTACTTC. The encoded protein is CASKYRPIAETQYF.

The chain's CDR3 is CASSPPAADEQFF. Here the CDR3 DNA reads TGTGCCAGCAGCCCACCTGCGGCAGATGAGCAGTTCTTC. The V gene is TRBV13, the J gene TRBJ2-1; no definite D call. This CDR3 has 13 amino acids. Trimming removed 5 bases from V and 8 bases from J, with 13 bases in between. Germline-derived CDR1 and CDR2 are PRHDT and FYEKMQ (reference sequence).

This chain joins TRBV19 and TRBJ1-1; tentatively, D is TRBD1 (5 bases). V was clipped by 8 bases and J by 6 bases, with 13 bases between them. The CDR3 length is 12 residues. Germline CDR1 and CDR2: LNHDA and SQIVND (reference sequence). CDR3 region: CASLLGGAEAFF. For the CDR3, the DNA is TGTGCCAGTCTCCTGGGGGGAGCTGAAGCTTTCTTT. Drawing the rest from reference TRBV19 and TRBJ1-1, the complete variable domain is DGGITQSPKYLFRKEGQNVTLSCEQNLNHDAMYWYRQDPGQGLRLIYYSQIVNDFQKGDIAEGYSVSREKKESFPLTVTSAQKNPTAFYLCASLLGGAEAFFGQGTRLTVV.

V is TRBV5-6 and J is TRBJ2-1; 7 positions agree with TRBD1. Germline lookup yields CDR1 SGHDT and CDR2 YYEEEE. CDR3 size: 13 residues. After removal of 3 bases from V and 5 bases from J, the junction contained 2 bases not matched to a gene. CDR3 coding DNA: TGTGCCAGCAGCTCGGGACAGAACAATGAGCAGTTCTTC. Its protein is CASSSGQNNEQFF.

This clone has only a few counts. This rearrangement joins TRBV23-1 to TRBJ2-2, with TRBD1 identical over 9 bases. TRBV23-1 is treated as an ORF (open reading frame) with a function not yet certain. The CDR3 contains 12 residues. Germline trimming cut 9 bases from V and 4 bases from J; bases unmatched to any gene: 0. The CDR3 reads CARTGGTGELFF. For the CDR3, the DNA is TGCGCCAGGACAGGGGGCACCGGGGAGCTGTTTTTT.

The chain links TRBV5-1 to TRBJ2-1; 10 nucleotides agree with TRBD2. Germline V gene sequence: CDR1 SGHRS, CDR2 YFSETQ. CDR3 length: 17 residues. V dropped 0 bases and J dropped 0; count of bases not matched to a gene: 3. CDR3 amino acids: CASSLVLAGDSYNEQFF. The CDR3 coding sequence is TGCGCCAGCAGCTTGGTTCTAGCGGGGGACTCCTACAATGAGCAGTTCTTC.

DNA of the CDR3: TGTGCCAGCAGCCCTACGCCCAGACTAGCGGGGGGGTACAATGAGCAGTTCTTC. Its translation is CASSPTPRLAGGYNEQFF. The chain combines TRBV7-2 with TRBJ2-1; 14 nucleotides match TRBD2. Per germline, CDR1 SGHTA and CDR2 FQGNSA. This CDR3 is built from 18 residues. J lost 4 bases, V lost 5 bases, and 10 bases had no gene match.

This rearrangement joins TRBV10-2 to TRBJ1-4; D perhaps matches TRBD1 (5 bases). The germline V and J ends were trimmed by 6 bases and 10 bases, with 18 bases remaining between them. Germline V CDR1 and CDR2: WSHSY, SAAADI. The CDR3 length is 14 residues. CDR3 residues: CASRGRAGGGKLFF. The DNA of the CDR3 is TGCGCCAGCAGGGGGCGGGCAGGCGGGGGAAAACTGTTTTTT.

J is TRBJ1-5 and V is TRBV6-5; possibly TRBD1 for D (5 bases). The CDR3 consists of 15 residues. Germline V CDR1 and CDR2: MNHEY, SVGAGI. The V end was cut by 6 bases, the J end by 6 bases, with 18 bases between. This chain's CDR3 is CASRTHRQGGQPQHF. The CDR3, as DNA: TGTGCCAGCAGAACCCATCGCCAGGGAGGTCAGCCCCAGCATTTT.

This clone occurred a few times. V gene TRBV7-6 combines with J gene TRBJ2-3; a weak D match, TRBD2 (5 bases). Germline-derived CDR1 and CDR2 are SGHVS and FNYEAQ. The CDR3 length is 13 residues. V lost 2 bases and J 5 bases, leaving 8 bases between the germline ends. For the CDR3, the DNA is TGTGCCAGCAGCTTACTAGAGGGAGATACGCAGTATTTT. It encodes CASSLLEGDTQYF. Based on the CDR3 plus reference TRBV7-6 and TRBJ2-3, the full variable domain is GAGVSQSPRYKVTKRGQDVALRCDPISGHVSLYWYRQALGQGPEFLTYFNYEAQQDKSGLPNDRFSAERPEGSISTLTIQRTEQRDSAMYRCASSLLEGDTQYFGPGTRLTVL.

The J gene is TRBJ2-7, the V gene TRBV4-3; 8 nucleotides match TRBD2. This CDR3 contains 17 residues. Germline values: CDR1 LGHNA, CDR2 YSLEER. With V trimmed by 0 bases and J by 7 bases, 14 bases remained unmatched. The chain's CDR3 is CASSQDLGTGGREEQYF. The CDR3 nucleotides read TGCGCCAGCAGCCAAGATCTGGGGACGGGAGGGCGGGAAGAGCAGTACTTC.

The chain joins TRBV29-1 to TRBJ2-3; TRBD2 agrees at 7 bases. This CDR3 has 13 residues. The ends lost 5 bases at V and 0 bases at J; junction bases unmatched: 2. The germline CDR1 and CDR2 sequences are SQVTM and ANQGSEA. The CDR3 sequence: CSVNSGSTDTQYF. CDR3 in DNA: TGCAGCGTTAATAGCGGGAGCACAGATACGCAGTATTTT.

The chain uses TRBV5-4 and TRBJ2-7; possible D gene TRBD1, 5 bases. The V gene lost 5 bases and the J gene lost 0 bases, with 12 bases spanning the gap. The CDR3 length is 14 residues. Germline values: CDR1 SGHNT, CDR2 YYREEE (reference sequence). Here the CDR3 DNA reads TGTGCCAGCAGACCAGACAGACCCTCCTACGAGCAGTACTTC. This encodes CASRPDRPSYEQYF.

With respect to this clone: One end of the junction does not line up with germline, which may come from a read error. The CDR3 bases are TGTTCCAGCAGCTATGATGTGATAGTCGCTAACTATGGCTACACCTTC. Amino acid sequence: CSSSYDVIVANYGYTF. The chain recombines TRBV7-9 with TRBJ1-2; D is undetermined. CDR1 is SEHNR, CDR2 FQNEAQ, per germline (reference sequence). The CDR3 covers 16 residues.

The chain uses TRBV5-1 and TRBJ2-1; 10 bases line up with TRBD2. V was pared by 3 bases and J by 4 bases, with 16 bases of the junction left unmatched. The CDR3 has 19 residues. Per germline, CDR1 SGHRS and CDR2 YFSETQ. CDR3: CASSSGVGAGLAIYNEQFF. DNA of the CDR3: TGCGCCAGCAGCTCGGGGGTGGGAGCGGGACTAGCGATTTACAATGAGCAGTTCTTC. The full variable domain, completed using reference TRBV5-1 and TRBJ2-1, is KAGVTQTPRYLIKTRGQQVTLSCSPISGHRSVSWYQQTPGQGLQFLFEYFSETQRNKGNFPGRFSGRQFSNSRSEMNVSTLELGDSALYLCASSSGVGAGLAIYNEQFFGPGTRLTVL.